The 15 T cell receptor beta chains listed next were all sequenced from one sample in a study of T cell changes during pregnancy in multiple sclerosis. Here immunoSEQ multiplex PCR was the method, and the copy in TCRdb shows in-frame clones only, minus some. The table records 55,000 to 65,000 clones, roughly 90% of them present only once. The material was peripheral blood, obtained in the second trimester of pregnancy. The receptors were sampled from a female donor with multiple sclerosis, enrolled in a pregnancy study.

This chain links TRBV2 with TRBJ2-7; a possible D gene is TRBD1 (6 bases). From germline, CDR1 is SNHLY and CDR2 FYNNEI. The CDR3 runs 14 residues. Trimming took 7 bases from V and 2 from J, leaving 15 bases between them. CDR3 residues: CASTLVGTTYEQYF. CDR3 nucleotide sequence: TGTGCCAGCACCTTGGTAGGGACAACCTACGAGCAGTACTTC.

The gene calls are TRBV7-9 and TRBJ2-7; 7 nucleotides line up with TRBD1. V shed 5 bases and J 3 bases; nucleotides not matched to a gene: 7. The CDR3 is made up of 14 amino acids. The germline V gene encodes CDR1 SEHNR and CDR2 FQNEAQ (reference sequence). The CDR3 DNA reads TGTGCCAGCAGCCAGGGGGACAGTCACTACGAGCAGTACTTC. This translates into CASSQGDSHYEQYF.

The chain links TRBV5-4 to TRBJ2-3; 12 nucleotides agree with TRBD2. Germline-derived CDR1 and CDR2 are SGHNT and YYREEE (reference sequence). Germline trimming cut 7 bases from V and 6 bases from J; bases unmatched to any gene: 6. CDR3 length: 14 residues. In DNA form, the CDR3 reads TGTGCCAGCGCGCTAGCGGGAGGGGTGGATACGCAGTATTTT. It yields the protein CASALAGGVDTQYF.

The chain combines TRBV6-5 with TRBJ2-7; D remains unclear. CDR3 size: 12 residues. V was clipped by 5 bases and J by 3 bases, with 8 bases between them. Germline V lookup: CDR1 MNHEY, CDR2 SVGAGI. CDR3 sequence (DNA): TGTGCCAGCAGTCCCAAGAGCTACGAGCAGTACTTC. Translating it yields CASSPKSYEQYF.

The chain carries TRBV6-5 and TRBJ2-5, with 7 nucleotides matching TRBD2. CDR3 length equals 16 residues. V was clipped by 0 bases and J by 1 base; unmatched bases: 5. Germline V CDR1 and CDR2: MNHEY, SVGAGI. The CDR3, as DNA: TGTGCCAGCAGTTACTCTGCTAGCGGAATCCAAGAGACCCAGTACTTC. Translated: CASSYSASGIQETQYF.

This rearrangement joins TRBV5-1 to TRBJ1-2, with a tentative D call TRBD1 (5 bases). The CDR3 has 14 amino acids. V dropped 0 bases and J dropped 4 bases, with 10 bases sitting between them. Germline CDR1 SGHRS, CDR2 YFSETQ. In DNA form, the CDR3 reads TGCGCCAGCAGCTTGGAAGACAGCCCCTATGGCTACACCTTC. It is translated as CASSLEDSPYGYTF.

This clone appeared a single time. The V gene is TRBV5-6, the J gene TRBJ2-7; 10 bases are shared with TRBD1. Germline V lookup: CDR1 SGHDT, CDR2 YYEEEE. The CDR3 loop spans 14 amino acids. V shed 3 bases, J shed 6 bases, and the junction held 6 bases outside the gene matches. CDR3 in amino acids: CASSSGTGVAEQYF. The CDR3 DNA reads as TGTGCCAGCAGCTCCGGGACAGGGGTGGCCGAGCAGTACTTC.

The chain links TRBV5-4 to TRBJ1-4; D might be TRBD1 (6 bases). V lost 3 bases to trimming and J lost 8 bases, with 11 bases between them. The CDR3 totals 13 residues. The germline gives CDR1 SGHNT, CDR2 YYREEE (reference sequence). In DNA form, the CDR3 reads TGTGCCAGCAGCTCCCAGGGGTACGAAAAACTGTTTTTT. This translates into CASSSQGYEKLFF.

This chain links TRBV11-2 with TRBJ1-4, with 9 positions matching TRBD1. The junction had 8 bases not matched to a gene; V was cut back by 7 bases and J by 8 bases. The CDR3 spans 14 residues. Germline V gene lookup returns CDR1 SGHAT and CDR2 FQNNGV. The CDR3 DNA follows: TGTGCCAGCATCTCGGACAGGGGAAGAGAAAAACTGTTTTTT. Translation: CASISDRGREKLFF.

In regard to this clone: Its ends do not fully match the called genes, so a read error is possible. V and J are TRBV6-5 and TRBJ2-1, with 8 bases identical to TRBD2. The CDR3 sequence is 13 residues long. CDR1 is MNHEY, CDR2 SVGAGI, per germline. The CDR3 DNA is TGTGCGAGCAGCGGGAGCTCCTACAATGAGCAGTTCTTC. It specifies CASSGSSYNEQFF.

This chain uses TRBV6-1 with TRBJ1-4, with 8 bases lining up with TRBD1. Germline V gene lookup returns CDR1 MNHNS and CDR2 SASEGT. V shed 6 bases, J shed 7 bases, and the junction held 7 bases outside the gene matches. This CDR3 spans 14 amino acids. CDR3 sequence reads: CASRSGGVGEKLFF. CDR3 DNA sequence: TGTGCCAGCAGGTCAGGGGGCGTGGGTGAAAAACTGTTTTTT.

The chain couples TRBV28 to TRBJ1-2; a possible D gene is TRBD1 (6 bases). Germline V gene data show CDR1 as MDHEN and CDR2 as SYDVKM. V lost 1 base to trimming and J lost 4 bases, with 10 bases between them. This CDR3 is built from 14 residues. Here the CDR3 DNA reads TGTGCCAGCAGTTTATCCGGACAGTCCTATGGCTACACCTTC. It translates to CASSLSGQSYGYTF.

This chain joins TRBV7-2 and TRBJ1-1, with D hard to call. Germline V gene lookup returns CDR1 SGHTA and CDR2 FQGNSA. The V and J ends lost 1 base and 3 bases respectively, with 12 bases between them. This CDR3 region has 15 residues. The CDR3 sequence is CASSLEDGGYTEAFF. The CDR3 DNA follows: TGTGCCAGCAGCTTAGAAGACGGCGGCTACACTGAAGCTTTCTTT.

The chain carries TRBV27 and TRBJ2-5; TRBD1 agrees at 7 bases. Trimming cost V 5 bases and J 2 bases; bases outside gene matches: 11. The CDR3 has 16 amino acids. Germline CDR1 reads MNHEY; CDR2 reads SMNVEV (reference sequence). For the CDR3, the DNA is TGTGCCAGCAGTACCCTGACAGGGATCTTTCAAGAGACCCAGTACTTC. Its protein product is CASSTLTGIFQETQYF.

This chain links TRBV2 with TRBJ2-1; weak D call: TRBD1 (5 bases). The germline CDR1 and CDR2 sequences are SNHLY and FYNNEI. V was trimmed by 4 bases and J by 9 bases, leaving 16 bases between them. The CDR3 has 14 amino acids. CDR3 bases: TGTGCCAGCAGTGGTTGGCAGGGTTTTTTTGAGCAGTTCTTC. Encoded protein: CASSGWQGFFEQFF.